The entry below describes one TCR beta chain. Sequencing used immunoSEQ multiplex PCR; TCRdb keeps in-frame clones, though not all of them. Here the sample spans some 28,000 clones, around 89% being singletons. The sample originates from a study of blood T cell repertoires in COVID-19. This CDR3 comprises 15 residues. V dropped 4 bases and J dropped 4; count of bases not matched to a gene: 6. Germline V gene lookup returns CDR1 SGHRS and CDR2 YFSETQ. Source material: peripheral blood. The chain employs TRBV5-1 and TRBJ2-5; 11 bases agree with TRBD2. This receptor was identified in a man in his sixties with acute or convalescent COVID-19. CDR3 sequence (DNA): TGCGCCAGCAGCCGTAGCGGGGGGGCCGGAGAGACCCAGTACTTC. Protein: CASSRSGGAGETQYF.